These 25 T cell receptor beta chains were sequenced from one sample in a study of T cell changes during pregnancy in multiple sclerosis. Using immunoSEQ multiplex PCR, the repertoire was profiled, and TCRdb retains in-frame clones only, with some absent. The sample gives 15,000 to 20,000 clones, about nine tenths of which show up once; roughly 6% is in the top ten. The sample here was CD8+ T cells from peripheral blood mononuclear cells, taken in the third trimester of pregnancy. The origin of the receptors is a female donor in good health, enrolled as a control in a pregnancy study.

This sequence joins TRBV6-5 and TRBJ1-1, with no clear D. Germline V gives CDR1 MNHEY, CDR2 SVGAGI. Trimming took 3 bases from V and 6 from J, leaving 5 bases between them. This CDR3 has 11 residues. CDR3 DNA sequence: TGTGCCAGCAGTTATAAATCTGAAGCTTTCTTT. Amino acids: CASSYKSEAFF.

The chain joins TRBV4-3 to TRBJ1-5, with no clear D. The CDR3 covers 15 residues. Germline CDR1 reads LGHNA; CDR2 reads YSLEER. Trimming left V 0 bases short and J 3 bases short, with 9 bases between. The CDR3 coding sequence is TGCGCCAGCAGCCAAGATCGGCAGGCCAATCAGCCCCAGCATTTT. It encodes CASSQDRQANQPQHF.

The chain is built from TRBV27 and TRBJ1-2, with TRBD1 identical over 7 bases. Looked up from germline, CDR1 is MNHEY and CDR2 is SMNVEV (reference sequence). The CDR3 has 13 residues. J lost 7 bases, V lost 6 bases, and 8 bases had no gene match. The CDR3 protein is CASSQGERSGYTF. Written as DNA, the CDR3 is TGTGCCAGCAGCCAGGGGGAGAGAAGTGGCTACACCTTC.

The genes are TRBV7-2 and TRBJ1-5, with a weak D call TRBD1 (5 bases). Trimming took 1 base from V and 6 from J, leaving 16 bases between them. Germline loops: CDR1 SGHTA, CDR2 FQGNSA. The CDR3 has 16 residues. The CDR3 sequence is CASSLVSAGLGQPQHF. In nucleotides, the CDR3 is TGTGCCAGCAGCTTAGTTTCCGCGGGACTAGGTCAGCCCCAGCATTTT. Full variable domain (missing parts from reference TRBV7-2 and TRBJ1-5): GAGVSQSPSNKVTEKGKDVELRCDPISGHTALYWYRQSLGQGLEFLIYFQGNSAPDKSGLPSDRFSAERTGGSVSTLTIQRTQQEDSAVYLCASSLVSAGLGQPQHFGDGTRLSIL.

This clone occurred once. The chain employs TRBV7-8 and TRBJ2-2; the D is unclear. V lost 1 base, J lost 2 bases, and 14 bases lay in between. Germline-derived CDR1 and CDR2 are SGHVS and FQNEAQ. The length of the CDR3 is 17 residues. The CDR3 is CASSLDSAGVNTGELFF. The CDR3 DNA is TGTGCCAGCAGCTTAGATTCGGCAGGCGTTAACACCGGGGAGCTGTTTTTT.

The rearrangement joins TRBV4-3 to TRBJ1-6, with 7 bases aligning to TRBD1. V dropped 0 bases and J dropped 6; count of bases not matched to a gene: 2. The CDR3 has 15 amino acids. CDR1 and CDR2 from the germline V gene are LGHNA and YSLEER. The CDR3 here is CASSQDGTVNSPLHF. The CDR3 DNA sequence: TGCGCCAGCAGCCAAGATGGGACAGTTAATTCACCCCTCCACTTT.

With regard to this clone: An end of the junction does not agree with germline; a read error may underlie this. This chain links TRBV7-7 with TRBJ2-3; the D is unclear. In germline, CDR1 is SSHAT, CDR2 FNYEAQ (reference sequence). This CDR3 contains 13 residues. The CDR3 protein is CASSQDSSDTQYF. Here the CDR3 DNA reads TGTGCTAGCAGCCAAGACTCTTCAGATACGCAGTATTTT.

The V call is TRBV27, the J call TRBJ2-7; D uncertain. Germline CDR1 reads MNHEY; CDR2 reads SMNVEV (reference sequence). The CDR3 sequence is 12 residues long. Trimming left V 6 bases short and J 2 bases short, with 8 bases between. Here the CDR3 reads CASSPGPYEQYF. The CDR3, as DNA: TGTGCCAGCAGCCCAGGTCCCTACGAGCAGTACTTC.

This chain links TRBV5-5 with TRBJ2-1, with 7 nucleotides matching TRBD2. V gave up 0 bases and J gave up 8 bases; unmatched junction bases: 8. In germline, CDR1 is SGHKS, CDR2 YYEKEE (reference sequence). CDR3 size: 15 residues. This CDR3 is CASSLGLALIDEQFF. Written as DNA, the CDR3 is TGTGCCAGCAGCTTGGGACTAGCCTTGATTGATGAGCAGTTCTTC.

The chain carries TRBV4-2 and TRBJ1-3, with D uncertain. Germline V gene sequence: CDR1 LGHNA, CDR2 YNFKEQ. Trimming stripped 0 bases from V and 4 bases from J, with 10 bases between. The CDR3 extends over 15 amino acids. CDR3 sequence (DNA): TGTGCCAGCAGCCAAGATCCCAGGTCCGGAAACACCATATATTTT. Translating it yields CASSQDPRSGNTIYF.

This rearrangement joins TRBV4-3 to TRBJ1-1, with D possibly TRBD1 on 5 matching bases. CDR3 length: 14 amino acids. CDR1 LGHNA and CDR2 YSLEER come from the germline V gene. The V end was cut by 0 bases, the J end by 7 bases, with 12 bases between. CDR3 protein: CASSQDLETDEAFF. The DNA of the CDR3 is TGCGCCAGCAGCCAAGATCTCGAGACAGATGAAGCTTTCTTT.

The CDR3 nucleotides read TGTGCCATCAGAGGGACAGGGGACAGCTCCTACGAGCAGTACTTC. It yields the protein CAIRGTGDSSYEQYF. The genes are TRBV10-3 and TRBJ2-7, with 10 nucleotides matching TRBD1. CDR1 and CDR2 from the germline V gene are ENHRY and SYGVKD. The trim removed 6 bases at V and 0 bases at J, leaving 5 bases unmatched. This CDR3 is 15 amino acids long.

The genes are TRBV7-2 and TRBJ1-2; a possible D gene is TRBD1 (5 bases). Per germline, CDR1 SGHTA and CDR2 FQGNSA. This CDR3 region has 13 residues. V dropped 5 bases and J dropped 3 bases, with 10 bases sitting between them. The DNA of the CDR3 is TGTGCCAGCAGCACCGGGACTCACTATGGCTACACCTTC. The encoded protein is CASSTGTHYGYTF.

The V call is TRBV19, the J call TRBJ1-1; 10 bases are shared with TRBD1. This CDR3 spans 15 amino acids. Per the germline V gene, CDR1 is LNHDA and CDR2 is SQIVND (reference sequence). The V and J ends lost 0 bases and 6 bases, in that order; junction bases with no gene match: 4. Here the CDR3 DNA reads TGTGCCAGTAGTATAGAAAGGGACAGGGGCGCTGAAGCTTTCTTT. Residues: CASSIERDRGAEAFF. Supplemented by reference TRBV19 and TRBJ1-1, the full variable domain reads DGGITQSPKYLFRKEGQNVTLSCEQNLNHDAMYWYRQDPGQGLRLIYYSQIVNDFQKGDIAEGYSVSREKKESFPLTVTSAQKNPTAFYLCASSIERDRGAEAFFGQGTRLTVV.

CDR3 nucleotides: TGTGCCAGCAGCTCCCGAGGCGGCCCGACCGGGGAGCTGTTTTTT. It encodes CASSSRGGPTGELFF. The chain is built from TRBV7-9 and TRBJ2-2; D remains unclear. Germline V gene data show CDR1 as SEHNR and CDR2 as FQNEAQ (reference sequence). Trimming took 4 bases from V and 5 from J, leaving 14 bases between them. This CDR3 is 15 amino acids long.

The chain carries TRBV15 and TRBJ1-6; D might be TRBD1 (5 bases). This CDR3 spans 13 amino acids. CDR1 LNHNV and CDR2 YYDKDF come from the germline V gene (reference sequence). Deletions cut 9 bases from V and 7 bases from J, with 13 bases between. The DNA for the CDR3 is TGTGCCACTGCTCAGGGAAGGAATTCACCCCTCCACTTT. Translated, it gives CATAQGRNSPLHF.

The CDR3 region has the DNA TGTGCCAGCAGTCCGAGGACAGGGAGAAACACCATATATTTT. Amino acid sequence: CASSPRTGRNTIYF. This rearrangement joins TRBV27 to TRBJ1-3; 8 nucleotides align to TRBD1. Germline V gives CDR1 MNHEY, CDR2 SMNVEV (reference sequence). The CDR3 has 14 residues. V dropped 5 bases and J dropped 5; count of bases not matched to a gene: 5.

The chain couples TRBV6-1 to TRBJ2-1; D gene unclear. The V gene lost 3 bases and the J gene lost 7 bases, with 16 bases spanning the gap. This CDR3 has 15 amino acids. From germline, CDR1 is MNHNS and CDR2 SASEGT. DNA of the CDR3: TGTGCCAGCAGTGAGACTCTTTCCCCAGTTAATGAGCAGTTCTTC. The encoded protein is CASSETLSPVNEQFF.

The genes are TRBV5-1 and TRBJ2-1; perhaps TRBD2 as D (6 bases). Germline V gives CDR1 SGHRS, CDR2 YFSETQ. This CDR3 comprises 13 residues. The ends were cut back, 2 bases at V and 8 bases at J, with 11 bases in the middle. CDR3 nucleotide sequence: TGCGCCAGCAGCTTCGGGGGAGGCGATGAGCAGTTCTTC. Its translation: CASSFGGGDEQFF.

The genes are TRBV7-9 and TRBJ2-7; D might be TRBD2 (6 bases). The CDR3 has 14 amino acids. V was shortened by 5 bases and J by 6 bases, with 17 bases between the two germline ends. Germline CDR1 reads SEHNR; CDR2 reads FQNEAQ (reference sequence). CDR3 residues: CASSPRDWISEQYF. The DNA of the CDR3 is TGTGCCAGCAGCCCCCGGGACTGGATTTCCGAGCAGTACTTC.

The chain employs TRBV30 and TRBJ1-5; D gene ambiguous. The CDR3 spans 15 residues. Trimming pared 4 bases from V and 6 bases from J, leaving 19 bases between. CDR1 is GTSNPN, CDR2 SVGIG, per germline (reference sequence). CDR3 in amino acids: CAWNGGTEGGQPQHF. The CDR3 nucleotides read TGTGCCTGGAACGGTGGTACGGAGGGTGGTCAGCCCCAGCATTTT.

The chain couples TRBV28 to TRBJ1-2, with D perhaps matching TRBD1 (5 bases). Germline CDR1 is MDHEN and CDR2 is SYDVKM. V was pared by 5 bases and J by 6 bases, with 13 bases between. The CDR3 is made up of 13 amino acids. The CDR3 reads CASSPGGVHGYTF. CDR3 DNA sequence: TGTGCCAGCAGTCCCGGGGGTGTTCATGGCTACACCTTC.

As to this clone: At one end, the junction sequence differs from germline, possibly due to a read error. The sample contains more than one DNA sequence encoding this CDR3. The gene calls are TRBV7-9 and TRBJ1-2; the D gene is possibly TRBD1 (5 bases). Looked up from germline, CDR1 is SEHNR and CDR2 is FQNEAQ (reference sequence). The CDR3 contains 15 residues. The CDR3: CASSLAFREVGGYTF. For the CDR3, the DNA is TGCGCCAGCAGCTTAGCCTTCAGGGAGGTCGGTGGCTACACCTTC.

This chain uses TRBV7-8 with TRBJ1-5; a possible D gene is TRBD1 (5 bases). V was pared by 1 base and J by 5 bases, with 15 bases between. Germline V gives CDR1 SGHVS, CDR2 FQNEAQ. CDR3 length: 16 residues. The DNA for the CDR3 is TGTGCCAGCAGCTTAGAAGGGGCAGGACGTCATCAGCCCCAGCATTTT. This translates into CASSLEGAGRHQPQHF.

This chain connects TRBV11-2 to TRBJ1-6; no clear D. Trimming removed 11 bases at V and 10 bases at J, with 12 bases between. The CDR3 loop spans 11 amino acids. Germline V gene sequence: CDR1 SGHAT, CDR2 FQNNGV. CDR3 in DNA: TGTGCCGTATCCAGTGGCTCACCCCTCCACTTT. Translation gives CAVSSGSPLHF.